The next 8 T cell receptor beta chains were all read from a single sample in a study of T cell changes during pregnancy in multiple sclerosis. Clones were read by immunoSEQ multiplex PCR, and TCRdb kept only the in-frame ones, dropping some. The table includes tens of thousands of clones, 85% to 95% detected once. Sequenced material: peripheral blood, taken in the second trimester of pregnancy. The receptor source for this set is a female donor in good health, enrolled as a control in a pregnancy study.

This chain links TRBV4-3 with TRBJ2-7; 14 nucleotides match TRBD2. This CDR3 has 15 amino acids. V was pared by 4 bases and J by 3 bases, with 2 bases of the junction left unmatched. CDR1 LGHNA and CDR2 YSLEER come from the germline V gene. The DNA for the CDR3 is TGCGCCAGCAGCCTCGGGACTAGCGGGGGCTACGAGCAGTACTTC. It encodes CASSLGTSGGYEQYF.

The J gene is TRBJ2-6, the V gene TRBV7-3; TRBD1 aligns across 9 bases. Per germline, CDR1 SGHTA and CDR2 FQGTGA. CDR3 size: 19 residues. V lost 1 base and J lost 1; bases outside the gene matches: 8. The CDR3 spells CASSLNWGQGLSGANVLTF. CDR3 nucleotides: TGTGCCAGCAGCTTAAATTGGGGACAGGGCCTTTCTGGGGCCAACGTCCTGACTTTC.

The chain links TRBV9 to TRBJ1-6; TRBD1 aligns across 7 bases. V trimming: 2 bases; J trimming: 7 bases; junction bases outside the gene matches: 3. Germline values: CDR1 SGDLS, CDR2 YYNGEE. The CDR3 totals 14 residues. DNA of the CDR3: TGTGCCAGCAGCGTTGACAGGGTAAATTCACCCCTCCACTTT. It codes for CASSVDRVNSPLHF.

CDR3 coding DNA: TGTGCCAGCAGCTTAATTGGGGCCAGGGGGTCATCGATAACCTATCTGAACACTGAAGCTTTCTTT. This gives the protein CASSLIGARGSSITYLNTEAFF. The chain combines TRBV7-3 with TRBJ1-1, with 7 bases fitting TRBD1. V shed 1 base and J 0 bases; nucleotides not matched to a gene: 23. The germline CDR1 and CDR2 sequences are SGHTA and FQGTGA. This CDR3 spans 22 amino acids. Filled out from reference TRBV7-3 and TRBJ1-1, the complete variable domain reads GAGVSQTPSNKVTEKGKYVELRCDPISGHTALYWYRQSLGQGPEFLIYFQGTGAADDSGLPNDRFFAVRPEGSVSTLKIQRTERGDSAVYLCASSLIGARGSSITYLNTEAFFGQGTRLTVV.

This chain links TRBV5-1 with TRBJ2-7; 10 bases agree with TRBD2. Germline V gene lookup returns CDR1 SGHRS and CDR2 YFSETQ. The CDR3 is made up of 17 amino acids. Trimming at V came to 1 base and at J to 0 bases, leaving 7 bases not matched to a gene. CDR3 nucleotide sequence: TGCGCCAGCAGCTTGCTTCTAGCGGGGGCCAGCTCCTACGAGCAGTACTTC. It encodes CASSLLLAGASSYEQYF. Variable domain in full (rest from reference TRBV5-1 and TRBJ2-7): KAGVTQTPRYLIKTRGQQVTLSCSPISGHRSVSWYQQTPGQGLQFLFEYFSETQRNKGNFPGRFSGRQFSNSRSEMNVSTLELGDSALYLCASSLLLAGASSYEQYFGPGTRLTVT.

This rearrangement joins TRBV6-5 to TRBJ1-5; D unresolved. The CDR3 runs to 12 residues. The V and J ends lost 5 bases and 4 bases respectively, with 6 bases between them. Germline CDR1 reads MNHEY; CDR2 reads SVGAGI. The CDR3 nucleotides are TGTGCCAGCAGTACAATGAATCAGCCCCAGCATTTT. Residues: CASSTMNQPQHF.

The chain links TRBV28 to TRBJ1-5, with TRBD1 matching 9 bases. The CDR3 loop spans 16 amino acids. Germline V gene data show CDR1 as MDHEN and CDR2 as SYDVKM. V lost 5 bases and J lost 9; bases outside the gene matches: 14. The CDR3 nucleotides are TGTGCCAGCAGTATGGGGACAGGGCCTTTGACGCCGCCCCAGCATTTT. Encoded protein: CASSMGTGPLTPPQHF.

This rearrangement joins TRBV6-5 to TRBJ2-3, with 7 bases that match TRBD2. V trimming: 4 bases; J trimming: 5 bases; junction bases outside the gene matches: 6. CDR3 length: 14 amino acids. Germline CDR1 is MNHEY and CDR2 is SVGAGI. The CDR3 reads CASSFAGERDTQYF. The CDR3 DNA is TGTGCCAGCAGTTTCGCGGGGGAAAGAGATACGCAGTATTTT.